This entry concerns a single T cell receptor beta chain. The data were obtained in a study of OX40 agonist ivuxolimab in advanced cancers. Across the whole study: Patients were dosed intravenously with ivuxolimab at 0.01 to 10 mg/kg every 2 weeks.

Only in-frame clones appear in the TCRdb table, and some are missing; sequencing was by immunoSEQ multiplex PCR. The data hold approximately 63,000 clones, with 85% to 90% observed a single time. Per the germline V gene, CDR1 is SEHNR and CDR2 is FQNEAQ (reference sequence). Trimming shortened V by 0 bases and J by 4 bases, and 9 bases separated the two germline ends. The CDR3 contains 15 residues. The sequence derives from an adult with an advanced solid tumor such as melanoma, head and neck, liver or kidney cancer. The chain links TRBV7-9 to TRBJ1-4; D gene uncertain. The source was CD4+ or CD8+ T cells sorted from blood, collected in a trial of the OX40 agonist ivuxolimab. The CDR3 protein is CASSLATRDNEKLFF. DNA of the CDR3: TGTGCCAGCAGCTTAGCGACAAGGGATAATGAAAAACTGTTTTTT.